This T cell receptor beta chain was identified in a study of T cells in Graves' hyperthyroidism and ophthalmopathy. The CDR3 sequence is 14 residues long. Germline values: CDR1 ENHRY, CDR2 SYGVKD. J lost 6 bases, V lost 7 bases, and 9 bases had no gene match. Whole-study results and caveats: Clonotypes that were expanded in thyroid above 0.001 mostly appeared in blood too.

Amplified regions were TCR beta CDR3 sequences from RNA transcripts. The HTBI primer set was used in a first-round RT-PCR of the TCR CDR3. A single record per CDR3 protein comes from TCRdb applying MiXCR to the multiplex PCR reads. Altogether hundreds of thousands of distinct CDR3 sequences are present, roughly 14% being singletons, with the ten largest covering roughly 13%. This clonotype was counted between two and nine times. The antigen remains unidentified. The rearrangement uses TRBV10-3 and TRBJ2-3; 8 positions match TRBD2. The source material was blood. The TCR originated in a young man with Graves' ophthalmopathy. The CDR3 here is CAIMRLARVDTQYF. As DNA, the CDR3 is TGTGCCATCATGAGACTAGCGCGGGTTGATACGCAGTATTTT.